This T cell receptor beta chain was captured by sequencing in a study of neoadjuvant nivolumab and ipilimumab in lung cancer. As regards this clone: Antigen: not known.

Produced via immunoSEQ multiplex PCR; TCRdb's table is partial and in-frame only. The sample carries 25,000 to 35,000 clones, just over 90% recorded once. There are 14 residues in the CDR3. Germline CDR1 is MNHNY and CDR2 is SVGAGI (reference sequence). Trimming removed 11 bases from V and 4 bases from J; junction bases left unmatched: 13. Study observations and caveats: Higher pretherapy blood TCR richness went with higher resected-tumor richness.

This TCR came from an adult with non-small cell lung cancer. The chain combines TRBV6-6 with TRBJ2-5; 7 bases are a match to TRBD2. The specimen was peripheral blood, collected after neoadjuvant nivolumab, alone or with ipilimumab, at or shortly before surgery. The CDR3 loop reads CAVGRGEDRETQYF. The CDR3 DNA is TGTGCCGTGGGTCGGGGGGAGGATCGAGAGACCCAGTACTTC.